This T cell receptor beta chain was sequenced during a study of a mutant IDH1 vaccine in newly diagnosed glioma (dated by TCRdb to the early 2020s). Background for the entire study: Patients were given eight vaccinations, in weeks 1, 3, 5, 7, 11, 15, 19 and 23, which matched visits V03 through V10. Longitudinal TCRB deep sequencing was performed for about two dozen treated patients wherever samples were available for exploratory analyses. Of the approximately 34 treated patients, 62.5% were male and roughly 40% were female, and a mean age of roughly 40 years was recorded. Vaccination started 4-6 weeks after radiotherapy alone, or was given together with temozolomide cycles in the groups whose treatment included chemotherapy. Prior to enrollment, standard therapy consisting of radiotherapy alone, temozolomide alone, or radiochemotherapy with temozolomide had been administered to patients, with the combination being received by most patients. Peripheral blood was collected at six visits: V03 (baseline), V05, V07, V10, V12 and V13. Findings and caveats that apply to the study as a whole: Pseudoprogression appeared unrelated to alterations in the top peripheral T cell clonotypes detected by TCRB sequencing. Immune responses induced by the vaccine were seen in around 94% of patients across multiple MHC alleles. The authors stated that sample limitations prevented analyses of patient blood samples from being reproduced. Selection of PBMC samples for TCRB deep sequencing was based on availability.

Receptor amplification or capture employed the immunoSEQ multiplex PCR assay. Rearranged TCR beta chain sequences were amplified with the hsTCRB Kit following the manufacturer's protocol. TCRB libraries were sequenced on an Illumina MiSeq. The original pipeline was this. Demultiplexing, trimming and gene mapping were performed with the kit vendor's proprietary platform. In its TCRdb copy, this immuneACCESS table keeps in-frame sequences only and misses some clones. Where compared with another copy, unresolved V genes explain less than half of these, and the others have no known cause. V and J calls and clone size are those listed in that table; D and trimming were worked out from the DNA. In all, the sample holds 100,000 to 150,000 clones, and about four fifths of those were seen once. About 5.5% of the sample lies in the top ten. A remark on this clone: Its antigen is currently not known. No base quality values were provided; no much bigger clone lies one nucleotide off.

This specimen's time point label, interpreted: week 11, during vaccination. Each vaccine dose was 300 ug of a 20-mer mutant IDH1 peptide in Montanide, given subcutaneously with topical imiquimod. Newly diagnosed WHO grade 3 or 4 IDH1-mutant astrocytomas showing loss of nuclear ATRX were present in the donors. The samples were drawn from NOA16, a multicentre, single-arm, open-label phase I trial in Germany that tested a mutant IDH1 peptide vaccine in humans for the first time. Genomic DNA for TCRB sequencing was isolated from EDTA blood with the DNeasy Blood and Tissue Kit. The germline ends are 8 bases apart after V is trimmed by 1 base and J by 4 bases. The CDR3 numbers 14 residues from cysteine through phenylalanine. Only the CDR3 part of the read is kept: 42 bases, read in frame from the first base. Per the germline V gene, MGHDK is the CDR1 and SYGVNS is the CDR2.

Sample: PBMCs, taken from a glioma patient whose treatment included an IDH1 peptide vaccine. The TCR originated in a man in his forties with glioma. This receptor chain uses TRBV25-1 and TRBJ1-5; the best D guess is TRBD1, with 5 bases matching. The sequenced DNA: TGTGCCAGCAGTGAATTCGGGGGTAATCAGCCCCAGCATTTT. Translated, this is CASSEFGGNQPQHF.